This T cell receptor (beta chain) was sequenced in a study of blood T cell repertoires in COVID-19. Across the whole study: There were acute and convalescent COVID-19 samples, and they came from the United States, Italy and Spain.

Cohort allocation depended upon clinical history that participants reported. Per the original data handling: The assay estimated nucleated cells by amplifying reference gene primers. The method was immunoSEQ multiplex PCR; TCRdb's version includes in-frame clones alone and lacks a portion of them. The V and J calls and clone size are taken from that table; D and trimming were inferred from the DNA. The repertoire holds about 340,000 clones, with approximately 86% as singletons. This CDR3 has 15 residues. Trimming removed 6 bases from V and 3 bases from J; junction bases left unmatched: 9. The V gene's germline CDR1 is SGHRS and CDR2 YFSETQ.

The chain is built from TRBV5-1 and TRBJ2-1; 7 bases agree with TRBD2. What was sequenced was PBMCs or T cells enriched from blood (not recorded which). The TCR was taken from a woman aged 35 to 49 with acute COVID-19. Written as DNA, the CDR3 is TGCGCCAGCACCCCTGGAGCTAGCGGCTACAATGAGCAGTTCTTC. It yields the protein CASTPGASGYNEQFF. Variable domain in full (rest from reference TRBV5-1 and TRBJ2-1): KAGVTQTPRYLIKTRGQQVTLSCSPISGHRSVSWYQQTPGQGLQFLFEYFSETQRNKGNFPGRFSGRQFSNSRSEMNVSTLELGDSALYLCASTPGASGYNEQFFGPGTRLTVL.